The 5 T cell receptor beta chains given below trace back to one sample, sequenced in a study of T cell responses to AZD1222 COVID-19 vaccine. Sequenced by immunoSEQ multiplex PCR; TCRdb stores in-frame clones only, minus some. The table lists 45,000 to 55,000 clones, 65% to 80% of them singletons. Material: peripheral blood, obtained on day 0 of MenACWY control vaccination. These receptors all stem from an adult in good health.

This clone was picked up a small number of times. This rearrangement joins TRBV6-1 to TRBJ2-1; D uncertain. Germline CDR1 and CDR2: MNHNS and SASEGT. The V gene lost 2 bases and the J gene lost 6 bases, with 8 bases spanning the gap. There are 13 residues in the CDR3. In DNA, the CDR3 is TGTGCCAGCAGTGAATATCTTCCCAATGAGCAGTTCTTC. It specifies CASSEYLPNEQFF.

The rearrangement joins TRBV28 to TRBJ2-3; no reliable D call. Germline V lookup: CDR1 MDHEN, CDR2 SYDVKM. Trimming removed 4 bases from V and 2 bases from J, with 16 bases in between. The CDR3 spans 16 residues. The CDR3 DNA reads TGTGCCAGCAGTTCCGACATCTCGGCGACCACAGATACGCAGTATTTT. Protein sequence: CASSSDISATTDTQYF.

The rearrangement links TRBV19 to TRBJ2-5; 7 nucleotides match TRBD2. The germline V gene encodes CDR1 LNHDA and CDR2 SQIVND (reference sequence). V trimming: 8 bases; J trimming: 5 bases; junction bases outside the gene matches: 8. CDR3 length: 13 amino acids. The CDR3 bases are TGTGCCAGTTCCCGGGGAGGGAGGGAGACCCAGTACTTC. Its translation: CASSRGGRETQYF.

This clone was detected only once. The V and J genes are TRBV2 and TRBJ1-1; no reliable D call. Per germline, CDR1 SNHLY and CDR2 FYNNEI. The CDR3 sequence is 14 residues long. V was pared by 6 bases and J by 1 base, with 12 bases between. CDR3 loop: CASSRVIKNTEAFF. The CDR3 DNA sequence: TGTGCCAGCAGCCGAGTAATCAAGAACACTGAAGCTTTCTTT.

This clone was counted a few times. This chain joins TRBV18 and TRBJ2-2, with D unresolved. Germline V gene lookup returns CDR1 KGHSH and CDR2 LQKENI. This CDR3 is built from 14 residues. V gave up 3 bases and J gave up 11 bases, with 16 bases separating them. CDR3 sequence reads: CASSPNLEKGELFF. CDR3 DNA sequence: TGTGCCAGCTCACCCAACCTAGAGAAGGGAGAGCTGTTTTTT.